The 10 T cell receptor beta chains presented below share a single source sample, sequenced in a study of blood T cell repertoires in COVID-19. TCRdb keeps only in-frame clones here, not all; method: immunoSEQ multiplex PCR. The sample yields about 200,000 clones, about 82% seen once. Input material: peripheral blood. The receptors come from a man in his sixties with COVID-19, enrolled during active disease.

The V gene is TRBV19, the J gene TRBJ1-1; tentatively, D is TRBD1 (5 bases). V was pared by 7 bases and J by 5 bases, with 20 bases between. The germline CDR1 and CDR2 sequences are LNHDA and SQIVND (reference sequence). This CDR3 spans 15 amino acids. The CDR3 coding sequence is TGTGCCAGTACCCCCGGGGGGAGGGTAGGAACTGAAGCTTTCTTT. Translating gives CASTPGGRVGTEAFF.

This clone was seen once. The chain combines TRBV28 with TRBJ2-7; D is perhaps TRBD1 (6 bases). Trimming took 5 bases from V and 1 from J, leaving 15 bases between them. The CDR3 contains 15 residues. Germline assignment: CDR1 MDHEN and CDR2 SYDVKM. CDR3 in amino acids: CASSATGTPSYEQYF. The CDR3 DNA is TGTGCCAGCAGTGCTACCGGGACACCATCCTACGAGCAGTACTTC.

This sequence joins TRBV28 and TRBJ2-5, with 8 bases matching TRBD1. V trimming: 2 bases; J trimming: 6 bases; junction bases outside the gene matches: 5. This CDR3 comprises 14 residues. Germline V gives CDR1 MDHEN, CDR2 SYDVKM. The CDR3 nucleotides are TGTGCCAGCAGTTTAACAGGGGGTTTAAAGACCCAGTACTTC. Translation gives CASSLTGGLKTQYF. The whole variable domain, remainder taken from reference TRBV28 and TRBJ2-5, is DVKVTQSSRYLVKRTGEKVFLECVQDMDHENMFWYRQDPGLGLRLIYFSYDVKMKEKGDIPEGYSVSREKKERFSLILESASTNQTSMYLCASSLTGGLKTQYFGPGTRLLVL.

The genes are TRBV24-1 and TRBJ1-2; D gene unclear. With 7 bases removed from V and 0 bases from J, the gap between germline ends came to 5 bases. The germline CDR1 and CDR2 sequences are KGHDR and SFDVKD. This CDR3 is built from 12 residues. CDR3 DNA: TGTGCCACCAGCGAGGCTAACTATGGCTACACCTTC. This encodes CATSEANYGYTF.

This clone was recorded only once. CDR3 amino acids: CATGDRGEPQHF. Written as DNA, the CDR3 is TGTGCCACCGGGGACAGGGGGGAGCCCCAGCATTTT. The chain employs TRBV27 and TRBJ1-5; 11 bases align to TRBD1. Germline CDR1 MNHEY, CDR2 SMNVEV (reference sequence). V was clipped by 10 bases and J by 8 bases; unmatched bases: 4. The CDR3 is 12 amino acids.

The rearrangement joins TRBV29-1 to TRBJ2-2, with D possibly TRBD1 on 6 matching bases. The CDR3 spans 14 residues. Germline-derived CDR1 and CDR2 are SQVTM and ANQGSEA. The V end was cut by 6 bases, the J end by 5 bases, with 16 bases between. CDR3 DNA sequence: TGCAGCGTCCAGCTGACAGGTGGGACCGGGGAGCTGTTTTTT. It encodes CSVQLTGGTGELFF.

This chain links TRBV30 with TRBJ1-1, with D possibly TRBD1 on 6 matching bases. The CDR3 consists of 16 residues. CDR1 GTSNPN and CDR2 SVGIG come from the germline V gene (reference sequence). Trimming removed 2 bases at V and 3 bases at J, with 19 bases between. CDR3 residues: CAWSSGTLVGYTEAFF. The CDR3 nucleotides read TGTGCCTGGAGTAGCGGGACACTCGTTGGGTACACTGAAGCTTTCTTT.

The V gene is TRBV7-9, the J gene TRBJ1-1, with 9 bases fitting TRBD1. Germline lookup yields CDR1 SEHNR and CDR2 FQNEAQ (reference sequence). This CDR3 has 16 amino acids. After removal of 1 base from V and 5 bases from J, the junction contained 8 bases not matched to a gene. This CDR3 reads CASSLGVRTGVTEAFF. Here the CDR3 DNA reads TGTGCCAGCAGCTTAGGAGTGAGGACAGGGGTTACTGAAGCTTTCTTT.

The chain joins TRBV18 to TRBJ1-5; perhaps TRBD1 as D (5 bases). The length of the CDR3 is 11 residues. CDR1 is KGHSH and CDR2 is LQKENI in the germline V gene. Trimming took 6 bases from V and 9 from J, leaving 9 bases between them. CDR3 in amino acids: CASSHQGPQHF. DNA for the CDR3: TGTGCCAGCTCCCACCAGGGGCCCCAGCATTTT.

This clone was seen once. The V gene is TRBV6-2 or TRBV6-3, the J gene TRBJ1-2; 11 bases align to TRBD1. This CDR3 is 17 amino acids long. The V gene's germline CDR1 is MNHEY and CDR2 SVGEGT. V dropped 5 bases and J dropped 6; count of bases not matched to a gene: 14. In DNA, the CDR3 is TGTGCCAGCAGTACCGGTCCCGGGACAGGGGGACTCGATGGCTACACCTTC. It translates to CASSTGPGTGGLDGYTF.